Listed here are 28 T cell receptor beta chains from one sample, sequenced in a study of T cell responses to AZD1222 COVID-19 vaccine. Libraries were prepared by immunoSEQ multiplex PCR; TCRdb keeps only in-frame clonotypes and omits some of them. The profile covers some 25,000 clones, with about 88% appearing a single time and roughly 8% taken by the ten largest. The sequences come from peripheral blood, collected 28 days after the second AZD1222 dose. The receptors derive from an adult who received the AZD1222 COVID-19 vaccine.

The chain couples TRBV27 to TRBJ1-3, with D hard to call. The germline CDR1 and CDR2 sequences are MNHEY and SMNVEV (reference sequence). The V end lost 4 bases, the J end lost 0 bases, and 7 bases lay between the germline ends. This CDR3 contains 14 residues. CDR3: CASSSKSSGNTIYF. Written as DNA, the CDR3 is TGTGCCAGCAGTTCGAAAAGCTCTGGAAACACCATATATTTT.

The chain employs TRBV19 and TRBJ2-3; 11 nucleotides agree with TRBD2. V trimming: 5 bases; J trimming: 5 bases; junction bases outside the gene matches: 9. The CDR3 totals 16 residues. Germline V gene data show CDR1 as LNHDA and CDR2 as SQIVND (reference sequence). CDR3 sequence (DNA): TGTGCCAGTAGTGCCAGACCTCTAGCGGGGGGAGATACGCAGTATTTT. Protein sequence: CASSARPLAGGDTQYF.

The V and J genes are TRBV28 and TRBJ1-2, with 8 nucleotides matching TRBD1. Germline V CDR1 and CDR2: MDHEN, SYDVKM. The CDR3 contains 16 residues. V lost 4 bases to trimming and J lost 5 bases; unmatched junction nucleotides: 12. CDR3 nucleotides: TGTGCCAGCAGTTCGACACAGGGGGATGAAGGGTATGGCTACACCTTC. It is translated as CASSSTQGDEGYGYTF.

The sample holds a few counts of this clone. The CDR3 DNA reads as TGTGCCAGCTCGCCTGGTGACGGTACGGACTATGGCTACACCTTC. Translation gives CASSPGDGTDYGYTF. The rearrangement links TRBV14 to TRBJ1-2, with D unresolved. The CDR3 extends over 15 amino acids. CDR1 is SGHDN and CDR2 is FVKESK in the germline V gene. The V end lost 8 bases, the J end lost 3 bases, and 19 bases lay between the germline ends.

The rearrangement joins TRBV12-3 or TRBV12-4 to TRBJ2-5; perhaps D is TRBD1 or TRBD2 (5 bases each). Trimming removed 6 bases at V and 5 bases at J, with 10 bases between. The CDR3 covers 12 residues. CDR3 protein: CASSPRGETQYF. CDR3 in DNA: TGTGCCAGCAGCCCACGGGGCGAGACCCAGTACTTC.

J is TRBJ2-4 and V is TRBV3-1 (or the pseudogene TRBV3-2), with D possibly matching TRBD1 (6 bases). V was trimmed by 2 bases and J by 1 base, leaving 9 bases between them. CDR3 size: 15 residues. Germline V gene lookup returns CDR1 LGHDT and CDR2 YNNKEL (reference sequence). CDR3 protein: CASSQQGSAKNIQYF. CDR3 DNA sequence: TGTGCCAGCAGCCAACAGGGGTCGGCCAAAAACATTCAGTACTTC.

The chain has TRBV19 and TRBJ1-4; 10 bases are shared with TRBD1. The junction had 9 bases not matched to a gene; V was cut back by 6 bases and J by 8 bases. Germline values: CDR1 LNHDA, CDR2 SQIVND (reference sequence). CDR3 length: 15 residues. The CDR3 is CASRFRDRGGEKLFF. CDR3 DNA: TGTGCCAGTAGATTCCGGGACAGGGGCGGCGAAAAACTGTTTTTT.

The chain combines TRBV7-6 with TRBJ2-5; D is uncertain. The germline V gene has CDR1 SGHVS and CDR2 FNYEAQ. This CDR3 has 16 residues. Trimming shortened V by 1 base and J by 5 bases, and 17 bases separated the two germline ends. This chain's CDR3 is CASSLGFSAGRETQYF. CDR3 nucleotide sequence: TGTGCCAGCAGCTTAGGTTTCTCGGCAGGCAGGGAGACCCAGTACTTC.

CDR3 nucleotides: TGTGCCAGCTGTAACCCCCAGGGGACAGCTTTCTTT. This encodes CASCNPQGTAFF. The J gene is TRBJ1-1, the V gene TRBV27; weak D call: TRBD1 (6 bases). Trimming took off 8 bases at V and 10 bases at J, with 17 bases between the two ends. Germline-derived CDR1 and CDR2 are MNHEY and SMNVEV (reference sequence). The CDR3 covers 12 residues.

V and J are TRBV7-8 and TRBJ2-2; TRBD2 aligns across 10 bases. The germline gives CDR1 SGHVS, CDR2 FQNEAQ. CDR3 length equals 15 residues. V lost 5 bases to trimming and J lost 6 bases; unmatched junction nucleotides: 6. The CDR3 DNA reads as TGTGCCAGCAGCCCCCAGCGGGAGGGTGCCGGGGAGCTGTTTTTT. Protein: CASSPQREGAGELFF.

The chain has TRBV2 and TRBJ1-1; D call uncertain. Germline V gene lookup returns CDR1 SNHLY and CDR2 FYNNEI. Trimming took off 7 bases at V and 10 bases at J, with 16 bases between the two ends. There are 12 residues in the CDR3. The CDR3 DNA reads TGTGCCAGCAATCGAGAGGAATTGGGAGCTTTCTTT. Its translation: CASNREELGAFF. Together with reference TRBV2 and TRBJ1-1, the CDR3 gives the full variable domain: EPEVTQTPSHQVTQMGQEVILRCVPISNHLYFYWYRQILGQKVEFLVSFYNNEISEKSEIFDDQFSVERPDGSNFTLKIRSTKLEDSAMYFCASNREELGAFFGQGTRLTVV.

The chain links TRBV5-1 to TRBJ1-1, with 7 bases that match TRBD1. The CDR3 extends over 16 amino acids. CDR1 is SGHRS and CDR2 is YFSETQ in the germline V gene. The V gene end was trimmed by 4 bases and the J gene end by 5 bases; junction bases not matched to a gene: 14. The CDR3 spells CASSASLRGPETEAFF. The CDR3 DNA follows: TGCGCCAGCAGCGCCTCACTAAGGGGGCCGGAGACTGAAGCTTTCTTT.

CDR3 region: CASSLGTGGSYGYTF. The CDR3 DNA reads TGTGCCAGCAGCCTGGGGACAGGGGGCAGCTATGGCTACACCTTC. This chain joins TRBV7-9 and TRBJ1-2; TRBD1 aligns across 12 bases. Germline trimming cut 5 bases from V and 4 bases from J; bases unmatched to any gene: 5. CDR1 and CDR2 from the germline V gene are SEHNR and FQNEAQ (reference sequence). The CDR3 totals 15 residues.

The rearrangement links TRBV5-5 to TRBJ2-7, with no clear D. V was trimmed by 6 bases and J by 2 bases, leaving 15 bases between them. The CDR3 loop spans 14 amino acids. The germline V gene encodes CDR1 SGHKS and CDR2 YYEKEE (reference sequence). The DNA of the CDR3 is TGTGCCAGCACCCCAATCTCTGGTCCCTACGAGCAGTACTTC. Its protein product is CASTPISGPYEQYF.

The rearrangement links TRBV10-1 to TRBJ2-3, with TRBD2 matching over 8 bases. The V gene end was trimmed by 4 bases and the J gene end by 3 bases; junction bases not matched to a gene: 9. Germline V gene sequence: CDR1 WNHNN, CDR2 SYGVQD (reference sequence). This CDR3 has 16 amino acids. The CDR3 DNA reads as TGCGCCAGCAGTGGGAGACTAGCGAAAGGAACAGATACGCAGTATTTT. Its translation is CASSGRLAKGTDTQYF.

CDR3 residues: CSATGQGIDEQYF. CDR3 coding DNA: TGCAGCGCCACAGGACAGGGAATCGACGAGCAGTACTTC. This rearrangement joins TRBV29-1 to TRBJ2-7; 8 positions agree with TRBD1. The germline gives CDR1 SQVTM, CDR2 ANQGSEA. With V trimmed by 7 bases and J by 5 bases, 10 bases remained unmatched. The CDR3 is 13 amino acids.

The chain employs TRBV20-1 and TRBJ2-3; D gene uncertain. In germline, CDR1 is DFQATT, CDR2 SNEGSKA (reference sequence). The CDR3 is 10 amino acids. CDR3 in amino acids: CSPAADTQYF. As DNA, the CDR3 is TGCAGCCCTGCGGCAGATACGCAGTATTTT.

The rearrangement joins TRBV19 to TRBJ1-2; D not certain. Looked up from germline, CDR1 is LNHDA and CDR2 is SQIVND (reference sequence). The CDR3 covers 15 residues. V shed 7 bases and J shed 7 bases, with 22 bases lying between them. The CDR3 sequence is CASINYPGGPGGYTF. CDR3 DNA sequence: TGTGCCAGTATCAACTATCCTGGAGGACCCGGTGGCTACACCTTC.

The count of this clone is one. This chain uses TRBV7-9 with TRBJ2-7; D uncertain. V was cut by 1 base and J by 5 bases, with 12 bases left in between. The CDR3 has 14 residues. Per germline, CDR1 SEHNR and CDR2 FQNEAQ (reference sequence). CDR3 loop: CASSLGSLVHEQYF. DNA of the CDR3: TGTGCCAGCAGCTTAGGATCATTGGTCCACGAGCAGTACTTC. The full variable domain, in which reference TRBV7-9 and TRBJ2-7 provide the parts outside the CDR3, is DTGVSQNPRHKITKRGQNVTFRCDPISEHNRLYWYRQTLGQGPEFLTYFQNEAQLEKSRLLSDRFSAERPKGSFSTLEIQRTEQGDSAMYLCASSLGSLVHEQYFGPGTRLTVT.

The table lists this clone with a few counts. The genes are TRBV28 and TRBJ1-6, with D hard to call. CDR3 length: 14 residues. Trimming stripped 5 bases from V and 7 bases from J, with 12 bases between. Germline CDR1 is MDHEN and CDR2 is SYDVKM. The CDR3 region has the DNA TGTGCCAGCAGTCCTAGTCATCGGAATTCACCCCTCCACTTT. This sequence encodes CASSPSHRNSPLHF.

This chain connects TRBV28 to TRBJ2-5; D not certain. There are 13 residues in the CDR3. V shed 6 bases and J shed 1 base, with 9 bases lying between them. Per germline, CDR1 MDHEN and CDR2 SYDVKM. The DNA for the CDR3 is TGTGCCAGCAGAGTAAGTCCCCAAGAGACCCAGTACTTC. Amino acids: CASRVSPQETQYF.

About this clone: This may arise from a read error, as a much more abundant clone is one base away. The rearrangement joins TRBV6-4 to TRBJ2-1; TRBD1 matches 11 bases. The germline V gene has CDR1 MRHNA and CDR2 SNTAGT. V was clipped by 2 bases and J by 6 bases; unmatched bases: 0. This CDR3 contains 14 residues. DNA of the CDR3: TGTGCCAGCAGTGACGGGACAGGGGGCAATGAGCAGTTCTTC. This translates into CASSDGTGGNEQFF.

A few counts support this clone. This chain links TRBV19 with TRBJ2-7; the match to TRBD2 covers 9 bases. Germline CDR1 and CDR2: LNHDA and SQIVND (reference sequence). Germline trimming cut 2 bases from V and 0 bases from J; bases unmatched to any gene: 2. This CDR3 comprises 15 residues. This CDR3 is CASSILRGGSYEQYF. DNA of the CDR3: TGTGCCAGTAGTATACTGCGGGGGGGCTCCTACGAGCAGTACTTC.

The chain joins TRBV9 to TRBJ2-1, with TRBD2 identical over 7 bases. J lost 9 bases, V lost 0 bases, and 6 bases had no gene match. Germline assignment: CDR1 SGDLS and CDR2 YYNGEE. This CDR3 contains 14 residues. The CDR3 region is CASSVVVAGGEQFF. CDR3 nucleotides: TGTGCCAGCAGCGTAGTGGTAGCGGGCGGTGAGCAGTTCTTC.

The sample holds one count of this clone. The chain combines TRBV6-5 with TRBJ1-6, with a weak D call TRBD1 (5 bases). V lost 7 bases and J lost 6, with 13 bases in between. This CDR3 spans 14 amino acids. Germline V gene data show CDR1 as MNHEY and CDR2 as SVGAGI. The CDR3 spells CASTAGLGNSPLHF. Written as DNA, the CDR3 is TGTGCCAGCACGGCAGGGCTGGGTAATTCACCCCTCCACTTT.

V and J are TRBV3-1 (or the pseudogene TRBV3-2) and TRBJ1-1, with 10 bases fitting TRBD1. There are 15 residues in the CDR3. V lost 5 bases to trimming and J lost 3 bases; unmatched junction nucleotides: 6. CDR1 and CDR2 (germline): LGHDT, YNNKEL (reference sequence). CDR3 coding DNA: TGTGCCAGCAGCAAGTGGGACAGGGGAGACACTGAAGCTTTCTTT. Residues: CASSKWDRGDTEAFF.

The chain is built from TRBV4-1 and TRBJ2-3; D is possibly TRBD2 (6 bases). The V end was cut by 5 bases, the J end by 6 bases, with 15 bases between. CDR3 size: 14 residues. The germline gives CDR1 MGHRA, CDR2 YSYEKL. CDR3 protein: CASSIGDSADTQYF. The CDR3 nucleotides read TGCGCCAGCAGCATTGGGGACTCCGCGGATACGCAGTATTTT.

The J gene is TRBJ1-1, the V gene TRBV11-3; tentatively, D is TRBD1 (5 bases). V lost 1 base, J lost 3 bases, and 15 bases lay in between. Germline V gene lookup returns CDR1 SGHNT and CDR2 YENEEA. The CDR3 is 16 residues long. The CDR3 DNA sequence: TGTGCCAGCAGCTTAGGGTCCGGGGCGATGCACACTGAAGCTTTCTTT. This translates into CASSLGSGAMHTEAFF.